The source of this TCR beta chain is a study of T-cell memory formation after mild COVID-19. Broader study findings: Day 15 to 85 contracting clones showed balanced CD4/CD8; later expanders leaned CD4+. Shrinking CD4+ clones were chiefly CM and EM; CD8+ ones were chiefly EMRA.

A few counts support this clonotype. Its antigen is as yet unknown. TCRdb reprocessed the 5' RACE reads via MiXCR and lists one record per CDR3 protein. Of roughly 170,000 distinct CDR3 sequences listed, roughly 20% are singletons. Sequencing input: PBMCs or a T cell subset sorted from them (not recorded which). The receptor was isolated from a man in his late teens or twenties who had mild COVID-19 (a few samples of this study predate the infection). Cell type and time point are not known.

In nucleotides, the CDR3 is TGTGCCAGCAGCTTAGGCCCTAGCGGGTCGAGCTCCTACAATGAGCAGTTCTTC. It yields the protein CASSLGPSGSSSYNEQFF. This chain connects TRBV11-2 to TRBJ2-1; 8 bases fit TRBD2. The J segment lost 0 bases and the V segment lost 1 base, leaving 8 bases of the junction unmatched. Germline V gene data show CDR1 as SGHAT and CDR2 as FQNNGV. The CDR3 sequence is 18 residues long.